The 19 T cell receptor beta chains given below trace back to one sample, sequenced in a study of T cells expressing NK-cell markers. One entry per CDR3 protein, without DNA, is what TCRdb gives after re-calling the 5' RACE reads. This sample's clone table lists about 160,000 distinct CDR3 sequences. The sequenced sample consisted of blood T cells: a sorted CD56 or NKG2C T cell subset, CD4+ or CD8+ T cells, or bulk PBMC T cells (not recorded which). Source of these receptors: a woman between 18 and 70 years old in good health.

The chain has TRBV5-1 and TRBJ2-1. The CDR3 is 15 amino acids. Germline CDR1 is SGHRS and CDR2 is YFSETQ. CDR3 amino acids: CASSRLGSSYNEQFF.

This chain uses TRBV3-1 with TRBJ2-7; checking the TCRdb D call of TRBD1 is not possible without DNA. Looked up from germline, CDR1 is LGHDT and CDR2 is YNNKEL (reference sequence). CDR3 size: 16 residues. The CDR3 loop reads CASSQYKGSAWGEQYF.

The chain uses TRBV18 and TRBJ2-7. Germline loops: CDR1 KGHSH, CDR2 LQKENI. The CDR3 is 13 amino acids. The CDR3 protein is CASSPVPAYEQYF. The variable domain in full, with the rest retrieved from reference TRBV18 and TRBJ2-7, is NAGVMQNPRHLVRRRGQEARLRCSPMKGHSHVYWYRQLPEEGLKFMVYLQKENIIDESGMPKERFSAEFPKEGPSILRIQQVVRGDSAAYFCASSPVPAYEQYFGPGTRLTVT.

The chain employs TRBV19 and TRBJ2-2; TCRdb's D call, TRBD1, is unchecked because there is no DNA. CDR3 size: 14 residues. Germline lookup yields CDR1 LNHDA and CDR2 SQIVND (reference sequence). CDR3: CATGSTGHTGELFF.

The genes are TRBV25-1 and TRBJ2-2. The CDR3 has 13 amino acids. Germline CDR1 and CDR2: MGHDK and SYGVNS. The CDR3 loop is CASSGTNTGELFF.

The gene calls are TRBV4-1 and TRBJ2-3. The CDR3 spans 17 residues. Germline loops: CDR1 MGHRA, CDR2 YSYEKL. The CDR3: CASSQVGRGSRTDTQYF.

This sequence joins TRBV3-1 and TRBJ2-5; TCRdb returns TRBD2, unconfirmable since there is no DNA. The CDR3 sequence is 19 residues long. CDR1 is LGHDT, CDR2 YNNKEL, per germline (reference sequence). The CDR3 loop reads CASSLGGLAGGGAQETQYF.

The CDR3 is CSVVVGRRETQYF. The V and J genes are TRBV29-1 and TRBJ2-5; the D call from TCRdb, TRBD2, cannot be confirmed without DNA. Per the germline V gene, CDR1 is SQVTM and CDR2 is ANQGSEA. This CDR3 region has 13 residues.

This chain connects TRBV5-1 to TRBJ2-1; TCRdb lists TRBD2, though no DNA is available to test this call. Germline V lookup: CDR1 SGHRS, CDR2 YFSETQ. This CDR3 spans 17 amino acids. The CDR3 sequence is CASSLASGSPSYNEQFF.

The chain joins TRBV2 to TRBJ2-3; TCRdb names TRBD2, which stays unverified in the absence of DNA. The CDR3 consists of 14 residues. The germline gives CDR1 SNHLY, CDR2 FYNNEI. The CDR3 sequence is CASIGTSLFGTQYF.

V and J are TRBV10-2 and TRBJ2-2; TCRdb designates TRBD2, a call that cannot be tested without DNA. CDR3 size: 13 residues. CDR1 is WSHSY, CDR2 SAAADI, per germline. The CDR3: CASSRGGLGELFF.

The chain carries TRBV7-8 and TRBJ2-2; there is no DNA to check the TCRdb D call of TRBD2. CDR1 and CDR2 from the germline V gene are SGHVS and FQNEAQ. The CDR3 totals 19 residues. CDR3: CASSSGLAGGIANTGELFF.

The genes are TRBV6-1 and TRBJ2-7; TCRdb designates TRBD1, a call that cannot be tested without DNA. CDR1 MNHNS and CDR2 SASEGT come from the germline V gene. CDR3 length equals 15 residues. CDR3 region: CASSLLGQGDYEQYF.

This chain uses TRBV29-1 with TRBJ2-7; TCRdb's D call of TRBD1 is untestable without DNA. The V gene's germline CDR1 is SQVTM and CDR2 ANQGSEA. The CDR3 runs 14 residues. This CDR3 is CSVKAGTGDQEQYF.

The rearrangement uses TRBV15 and TRBJ1-2; the TRBD1 assignment by TCRdb is unverifiable without DNA. Germline V gene lookup returns CDR1 LNHNV and CDR2 YYDKDF (reference sequence). CDR3 length: 15 amino acids. Here the CDR3 reads CATSGHRQGHYGYTF.

The chain combines TRBV7-3 with TRBJ2-7. Germline V gene data show CDR1 as SGHTA and CDR2 as FQGTGA. The CDR3 is 13 residues long. CDR3 residues: CASSSRTASEQYF.

The rearrangement links TRBV6-2 or TRBV6-3 to TRBJ2-5. CDR1 and CDR2 (germline): MNHEY, SVGEGT. There are 15 residues in the CDR3. This CDR3 reads CASSYSGNLGETQYF.

V usage is TRBV20-1 and J usage is TRBJ1-4; TCRdb's D call of TRBD1 is untestable without DNA. CDR1 is DFQATT and CDR2 is SNEGSKA in the germline V gene (reference sequence). There are 17 residues in the CDR3. This CDR3 is CSARVFGQGATNEKLFF.

This chain uses TRBV28 with TRBJ1-2; with no DNA, the TCRdb D assignment of TRBD1 cannot be verified. This CDR3 is built from 14 residues. Per germline, CDR1 MDHEN and CDR2 SYDVKM. CDR3 region: CASEIGQGSYGYTF.